This T cell receptor beta chain was observed in a study of T-cell memory formation after mild COVID-19. This clonotype was recorded many times. A single record per CDR3 protein comes from TCRdb applying MiXCR to the 5' RACE reads. The sample shows roughly 280,000 distinct CDR3 sequences, roughly 8% of them seen only once. Germline lookup yields CDR1 LGHNA and CDR2 YSLEER. Germline trimming cut 0 bases from V and 2 bases from J; bases unmatched to any gene: 3. CDR3 length: 15 amino acids. Sequencing used PBMCs or a T cell subset sorted from them (not recorded which). This TCR was sampled from a young man who had mild COVID-19 (a few samples of this study predate the infection). Cell type and time point are not known. The rearrangement links TRBV4-3 to TRBJ2-5, with TRBD1 matching 7 bases. The CDR3 region has the DNA TGCGCCAGCAGCCAAGATTTCAGGGGGCAAGAGACCCAGTACTTC. It codes for CASSQDFRGQETQYF.